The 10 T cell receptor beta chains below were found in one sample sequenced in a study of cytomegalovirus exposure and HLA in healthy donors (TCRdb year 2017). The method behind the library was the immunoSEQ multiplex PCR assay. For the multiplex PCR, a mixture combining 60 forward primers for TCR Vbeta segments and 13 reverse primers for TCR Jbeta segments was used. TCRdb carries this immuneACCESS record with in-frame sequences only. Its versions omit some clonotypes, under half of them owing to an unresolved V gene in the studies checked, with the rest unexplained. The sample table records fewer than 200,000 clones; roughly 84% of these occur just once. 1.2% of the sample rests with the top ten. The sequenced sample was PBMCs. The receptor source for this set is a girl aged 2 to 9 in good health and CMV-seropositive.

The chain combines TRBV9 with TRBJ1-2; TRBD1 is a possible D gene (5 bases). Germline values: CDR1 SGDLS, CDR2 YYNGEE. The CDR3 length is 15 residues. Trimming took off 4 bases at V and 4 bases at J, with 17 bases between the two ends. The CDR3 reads CASSPSGGVGYGYTF. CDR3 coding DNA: TGTGCCAGCAGCCCGAGTGGGGGGGTAGGCTATGGCTACACCTTC.

The CDR3 region is CASSLGGTQETQYF. The CDR3 DNA is TGTGCCAGCAGTTTGGGCGGGACCCAAGAGACCCAGTACTTC. This chain joins TRBV28 and TRBJ2-5; weak D call: TRBD2 (6 bases). Germline V CDR1 and CDR2: MDHEN, SYDVKM. This CDR3 has 14 amino acids. V was clipped by 3 bases and J by 1 base, with 9 bases between them.

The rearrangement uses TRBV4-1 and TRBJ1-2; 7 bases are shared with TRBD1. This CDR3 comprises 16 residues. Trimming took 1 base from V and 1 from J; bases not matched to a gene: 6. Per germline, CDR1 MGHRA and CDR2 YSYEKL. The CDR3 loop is CASSQVTGAGNYGYTF. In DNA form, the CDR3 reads TGCGCCAGCAGCCAAGTTACAGGGGCGGGTAACTATGGCTACACCTTC.

The CDR3 sequence is CASSLGTRGETQYF. CDR3 nucleotides: TGTGCCAGCAGCCTCGGGACTAGGGGAGAGACCCAGTACTTC. The chain uses TRBV14 and TRBJ2-5, with 8 bases aligning to TRBD2. Unmatched junction bases numbered 5, after V lost 4 bases and J lost 4 bases. Germline V CDR1 and CDR2: SGHDN, FVKESK. The CDR3 sequence is 14 residues long.

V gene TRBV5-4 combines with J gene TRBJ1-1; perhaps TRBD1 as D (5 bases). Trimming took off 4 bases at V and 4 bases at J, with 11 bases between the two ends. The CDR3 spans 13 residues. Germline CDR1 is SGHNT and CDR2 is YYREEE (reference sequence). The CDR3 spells CASSLTAGTEAFF. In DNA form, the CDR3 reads TGTGCCAGCAGCCTGACAGCCGGCACTGAAGCTTTCTTT. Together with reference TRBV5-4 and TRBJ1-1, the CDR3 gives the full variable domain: ETGVTQSPTHLIKTRGQQVTLRCSSQSGHNTVSWYQQALGQGPQFIFQYYREEENGRGNFPPRFSGLQFPNYSSELNVNALELDDSALYLCASSLTAGTEAFFGQGTRLTVV.

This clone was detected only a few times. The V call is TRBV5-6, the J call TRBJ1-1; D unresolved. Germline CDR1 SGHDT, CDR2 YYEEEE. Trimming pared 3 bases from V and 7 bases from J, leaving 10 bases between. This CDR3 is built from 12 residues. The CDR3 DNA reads TGTGCCAGCAGCTATTTGGGCAGTGAAGCTTTCTTT. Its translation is CASSYLGSEAFF.

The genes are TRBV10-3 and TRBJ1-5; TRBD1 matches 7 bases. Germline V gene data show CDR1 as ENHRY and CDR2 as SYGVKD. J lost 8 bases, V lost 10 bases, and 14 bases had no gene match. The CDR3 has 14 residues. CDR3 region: CATQNTQGREPQHF. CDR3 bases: TGTGCCACCCAAAATACACAGGGGAGAGAGCCCCAGCATTTT.

The CDR3 loop reads CASSQGSRAGDTGELFF. Written as DNA, the CDR3 is TGTGCCAGCAGCCAAGGTTCGAGGGCCGGGGACACCGGGGAGCTGTTTTTT. The V call is TRBV14, the J call TRBJ2-2, with D possibly matching TRBD2 (5 bases). In germline, CDR1 is SGHDN, CDR2 FVKESK. Deletions cut 1 base from V and 3 bases from J, with 15 bases between. The length of the CDR3 is 17 residues.

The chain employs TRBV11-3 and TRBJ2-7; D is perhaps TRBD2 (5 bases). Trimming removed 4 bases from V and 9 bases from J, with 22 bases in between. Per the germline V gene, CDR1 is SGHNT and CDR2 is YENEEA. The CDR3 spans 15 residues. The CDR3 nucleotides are TGTGCCAGCAGCTCCTCCGGGAAAGCCTCCATGGGGCAGTACTTC. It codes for CASSSSGKASMGQYF.

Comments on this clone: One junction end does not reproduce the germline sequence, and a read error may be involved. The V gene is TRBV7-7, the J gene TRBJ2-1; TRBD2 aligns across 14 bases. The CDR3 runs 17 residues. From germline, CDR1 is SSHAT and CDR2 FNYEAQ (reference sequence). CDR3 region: CASSVSPGLAGVNEQFF. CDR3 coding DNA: TGTGCTAGCAGCGTTAGCCCGGGACTAGCGGGAGTTAATGAGCAGTTCTTC.